A single sample is the source of the 20 T cell receptor beta chains below, sequenced in a study of blood T cell repertoires in COVID-19. Assay used: immunoSEQ multiplex PCR; TCRdb lists only in-frame clones, some missing. Of around 280,000 clones in the sample, under 90% were seen once. Material: PBMCs or T cells enriched from blood (not recorded which). The receptors shown here come from a middle-aged woman who had recovered from COVID-19.

V is TRBV3-1 (or the pseudogene TRBV3-2) and J is TRBJ2-4; no definite D call. The germline CDR1 and CDR2 sequences are LGHDT and YNNKEL (reference sequence). This CDR3 comprises 14 residues. V lost 1 base to trimming and J lost 9 bases, with 13 bases between them. CDR3 sequence (DNA): TGTGCCAGCAGCCAAGGAACCACCGCCGGCATTCAGTACTTC. It specifies CASSQGTTAGIQYF.

The rearrangement uses TRBV2 and TRBJ1-5, with D perhaps matching TRBD1 (6 bases). Germline CDR1 SNHLY, CDR2 FYNNEI. This CDR3 contains 16 residues. V was trimmed by 5 bases and J by 9 bases, leaving 23 bases between them. CDR3 amino acids: CASSFNRAEIGGPQHF. The CDR3 region has the DNA TGTGCCAGCAGTTTCAACAGGGCCGAAATAGGAGGGCCCCAGCATTTT.

V usage is TRBV6-5 and J usage is TRBJ1-4; unclear D gene. This CDR3 has 14 residues. Per germline, CDR1 MNHEY and CDR2 SVGAGI. Trimming left V 10 bases short and J 7 bases short, with 19 bases between. CDR3 in amino acids: CATQSVGGSEKLFF. CDR3 sequence (DNA): TGTGCCACCCAGTCTGTGGGAGGAAGTGAAAAACTGTTTTTT.

The rearrangement links TRBV7-9 to TRBJ2-5; 8 positions agree with TRBD2. This CDR3 has 15 residues. Germline V lookup: CDR1 SEHNR, CDR2 FQNEAQ (reference sequence). The junction had 9 bases not matched to a gene; V was cut back by 5 bases and J by 4 bases. The CDR3 loop is CASSNPGLDLETQYF. In DNA, the CDR3 is TGTGCCAGCAGCAATCCGGGACTAGACTTAGAGACCCAGTACTTC.

This clone has more than one count but fewer than ten. V and J are TRBV5-5 and TRBJ1-2; 9 bases agree with TRBD1. CDR1 and CDR2 (germline): SGHKS, YYEKEE (reference sequence). After removal of 4 bases from V and 8 bases from J, the junction contained 15 bases not matched to a gene. This CDR3 spans 16 amino acids. CDR3 loop: CASSPTLGQGLGGYTF. Here the CDR3 DNA reads TGTGCCAGCAGCCCGACCCTGGGACAGGGATTAGGGGGCTACACCTTC. The whole variable domain, remainder taken from reference TRBV5-5 and TRBJ1-2, is DAGVTQSPTHLIKTRGQQVTLRCSPISGHKSVSWYQQVLGQGPQFIFQYYEKEERGRGNFPDRFSARQFPNYSSELNVNALLLGDSALYLCASSPTLGQGLGGYTFGSGTRLTVV.

The V and J genes are TRBV6-5 and TRBJ2-1; TRBD2 might be the D (6 bases). V gave up 6 bases and J gave up 4 bases, with 16 bases separating them. Germline values: CDR1 MNHEY, CDR2 SVGAGI. CDR3 length: 15 amino acids. In nucleotides, the CDR3 is TGTGCCAGCAGGATAACCTTAGCGGTTTACAATGAGCAGTTCTTC. It is translated as CASRITLAVYNEQFF.

The chain combines TRBV11-2 with TRBJ1-1; TRBD1 matches 7 bases. CDR3 size: 17 residues. Trimming at V came to 4 bases and at J to 0 bases, leaving 11 bases not matched to a gene. CDR1 is SGHAT and CDR2 is FQNNGV in the germline V gene. This CDR3 reads CASSSTKGAELNTEAFF. The DNA for the CDR3 is TGTGCCAGCAGCTCGACTAAGGGGGCAGAATTGAACACTGAAGCTTTCTTT. Drawing the rest from reference TRBV11-2 and TRBJ1-1, the complete variable domain is EAGVAQSPRYKIIEKRQSVAFWCNPISGHATLYWYQQILGQGPKLLIQFQNNGVVDDSQLPKDRFSAERLKGVDSTLKIQPAKLEDSAVYLCASSSTKGAELNTEAFFGQGTRLTVV.

The chain uses TRBV14 and TRBJ2-2; D remains unclear. Trimming took off 4 bases at V and 5 bases at J, with 8 bases between the two ends. CDR1 is SGHDN and CDR2 is FVKESK in the germline V gene. The CDR3 is 13 residues long. The CDR3 sequence is CASSRQTTGELFF. The CDR3 region has the DNA TGTGCCAGCAGCCGCCAGACTACCGGGGAGCTGTTTTTT. Looking up the rest from reference TRBV14 and TRBJ2-2 gives the full variable domain: EAGVTQFPSHSVIEKGQTVTLRCDPISGHDNLYWYRRVMGKEIKFLLHFVKESKQDESGMPNNRFLAERTGGTYSTLKVQPAELEDSGVYFCASSRQTTGELFFGEGSRLTVL.

This chain uses TRBV4-2 with TRBJ2-1, with D possibly matching TRBD2 (5 bases). V lost 1 base, J lost 7 bases, and 8 bases lay in between. CDR1 is LGHNA and CDR2 is YNFKEQ in the germline V gene. The CDR3 is 13 residues long. CDR3 loop: CASSQGRVNEQFF. In DNA form, the CDR3 reads TGTGCCAGCAGCCAAGGGCGGGTTAATGAGCAGTTCTTC.

The chain combines TRBV29-1 with TRBJ2-7; D perhaps matches TRBD2 (5 bases). This CDR3 is 11 amino acids long. V was shortened by 7 bases and J by 2 bases, with 9 bases between the two germline ends. Germline V gene sequence: CDR1 SQVTM, CDR2 ANQGSEA. The CDR3 sequence is CSAGVTYEQYF. DNA of the CDR3: TGCAGCGCCGGGGTTACCTACGAGCAGTACTTC.

The chain employs TRBV24-1 and TRBJ1-2, with D uncertain. The germline V and J ends were trimmed by 3 bases and 2 bases, with 9 bases remaining between them. This CDR3 has 14 residues. The germline V gene encodes CDR1 KGHDR and CDR2 SFDVKD. The CDR3 DNA reads TGTGCCACCAGTGATAATGGGCGCAACTATGGCTACACCTTC. Protein sequence: CATSDNGRNYGYTF.

The chain joins TRBV7-9 to TRBJ2-2; 8 bases align to TRBD1. The ends lost 5 bases at V and 2 bases at J; junction bases unmatched: 10. The germline gives CDR1 SEHNR, CDR2 FQNEAQ (reference sequence). This CDR3 is 17 amino acids long. CDR3 in amino acids: CASSRYLTGANTGELFF. In DNA, the CDR3 is TGTGCCAGCAGCAGATACCTGACAGGGGCTAACACCGGGGAGCTGTTTTTT.

This clone was seen only once. The rearrangement joins TRBV5-1 to TRBJ2-3; 8 nucleotides match TRBD2. J lost 3 bases, V lost 5 bases, and 8 bases had no gene match. The germline gives CDR1 SGHRS, CDR2 YFSETQ. The CDR3 has 15 residues. CDR3 residues: CASSVVAGTTDTQYF. DNA of the CDR3: TGCGCCAGCAGTGTAGTAGCGGGAACGACAGATACGCAGTATTTT.

This clone was found a few times. The rearrangement joins TRBV19 to TRBJ2-7, with a weak D call TRBD2 (6 bases). This CDR3 region has 15 residues. CDR1 LNHDA and CDR2 SQIVND come from the germline V gene (reference sequence). V lost 10 bases and J 5 bases, leaving 24 bases between the germline ends. The CDR3 protein is CATSGWNGGVHEQYF. In DNA form, the CDR3 reads TGTGCCACCTCAGGGTGGAACGGAGGGGTGCACGAGCAGTACTTC.

The chain employs TRBV9 and TRBJ2-1; the match to TRBD1 covers 9 bases. Trimming removed 4 bases from V and 6 bases from J; junction bases left unmatched: 2. The germline V gene has CDR1 SGDLS and CDR2 YYNGEE. CDR3 length: 13 residues. CDR3 in amino acids: CASSLTGGNEQFF. In nucleotides, the CDR3 is TGTGCCAGCAGCTTGACAGGGGGCAATGAGCAGTTCTTC. The full variable domain, in which reference TRBV9 and TRBJ2-1 provide the parts outside the CDR3, is DSGVTQTPKHLITATGQRVTLRCSPRSGDLSVYWYQQSLDQGLQFLIQYYNGEERAKGNILERFSAQQFPDLHSELNLSSLELGDSALYFCASSLTGGNEQFFGPGTRLTVL.

V gene TRBV30 combines with J gene TRBJ1-3; TRBD1 is a possible D gene (5 bases). V lost 0 bases to trimming and J lost 2 bases, with 11 bases between them. CDR1 is GTSNPN and CDR2 is SVGIG in the germline V gene (reference sequence). The CDR3 is 15 amino acids. CDR3 nucleotides: TGTGCCTGGAGTGTAGGAGCGGGGCCTGGAAACACCATATATTTT. Translating gives CAWSVGAGPGNTIYF.

The chain employs TRBV7-9 and TRBJ1-1; 10 bases line up with TRBD1. The V segment lost 1 base and the J segment 7 bases; nucleotides outside the gene matches: 12. The CDR3 runs to 17 residues. Per germline, CDR1 SEHNR and CDR2 FQNEAQ (reference sequence). The CDR3 DNA follows: TGTGCCAGCAGCTTAGGTACCGGGACAGGGGCTTTTGTTGAAGCTTTCTTT. Protein sequence: CASSLGTGTGAFVEAFF.

This clone was recorded only once. V usage is TRBV3-1 (or the pseudogene TRBV3-2) and J usage is TRBJ2-2; D gene ambiguous. The germline CDR1 and CDR2 sequences are LGHDT and YNNKEL (reference sequence). V dropped 4 bases and J dropped 2 bases, with 14 bases sitting between them. CDR3 length equals 16 residues. CDR3 sequence: CASSPLGGLNTGELFF. In DNA, the CDR3 is TGTGCCAGCAGCCCCCTCGGCGGTCTTAACACCGGGGAGCTGTTTTTT.

The chain joins TRBV3-1 (or the pseudogene TRBV3-2) to TRBJ1-4, with D uncertain. V lost 2 bases, J lost 0 bases, and 7 bases lay in between. Looked up from germline, CDR1 is LGHDT and CDR2 is YNNKEL (reference sequence). CDR3 length equals 15 residues. The chain's CDR3 is CASSQTLATNEKLFF. The CDR3 nucleotides read TGTGCCAGCAGCCAAACTCTTGCAACTAATGAAAAACTGTTTTTT.

The genes are TRBV18 and TRBJ2-1; 11 bases line up with TRBD2. Looked up from germline, CDR1 is KGHSH and CDR2 is LQKENI. The CDR3 loop spans 16 amino acids. V trimming: 4 bases; J trimming: 5 bases; junction bases outside the gene matches: 7. CDR3 protein: CASSQTLAGGNNEQFF. As DNA, the CDR3 is TGTGCCAGCTCACAGACTTTAGCGGGGGGGAACAATGAGCAGTTCTTC.